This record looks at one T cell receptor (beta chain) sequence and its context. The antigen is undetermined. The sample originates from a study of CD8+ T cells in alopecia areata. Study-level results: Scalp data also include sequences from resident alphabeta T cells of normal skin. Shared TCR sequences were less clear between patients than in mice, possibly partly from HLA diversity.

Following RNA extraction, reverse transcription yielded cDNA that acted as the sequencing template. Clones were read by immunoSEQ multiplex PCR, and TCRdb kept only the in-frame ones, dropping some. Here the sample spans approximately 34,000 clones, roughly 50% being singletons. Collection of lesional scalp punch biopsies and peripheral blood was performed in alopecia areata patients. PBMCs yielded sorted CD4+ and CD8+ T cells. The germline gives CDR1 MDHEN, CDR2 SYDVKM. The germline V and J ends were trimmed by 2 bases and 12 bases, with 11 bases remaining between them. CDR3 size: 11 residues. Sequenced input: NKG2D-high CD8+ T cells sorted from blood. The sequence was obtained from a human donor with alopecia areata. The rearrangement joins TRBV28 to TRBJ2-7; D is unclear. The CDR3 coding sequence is TGTGCCAGCAGTTTAAATCAGCATCGGTACTTC. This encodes CASSLNQHRYF.